The text below deals with one T cell receptor beta chain. Its antigen is currently unknown. Gene names and germline match the mouse. The read gets to within 1 residue of the CDR3 end, and the germline J gene fills in the rest. Repertoires were generated with immunoSEQ multiplex PCR, while TCRdb's copy carries only in-frame clones and drops some. Of under 5,500 clones listed, around 45% were seen once; the top ten hold about 16%. Documented time point: mouse harvest day 14 after allogeneic transplant. The graft held 10^6 splenic CD5+ T cells and 10^7 T-cell-depleted bone marrow cells. Tissues came from B6→BALB/c major-mismatch GVHD mice at day 7 or 14. CDR1 and CDR2 from the germline V gene are SNHLY and FYNGKV (reference sequence). Unmatched junction bases numbered 2, after V lost 3 bases and J lost 2 bases. There are 15 residues in the CDR3. This sample is drawn from a study of tissue T cells after allogeneic stem cell transplantation. Study findings and constraints: Anatomically similar tissues had similar TCR repertoires within each patient.

Input material: gut tissue. The source is a female BALB/c mouse given C57BL/6 T cells with graft-versus-host disease after an allogeneic hematopoietic cell transplant. This chain joins TRBV3 and TRBJ2-4; 10 nucleotides line up with TRBD2. CDR3 amino acids: CASSFGTGAQNTLYF. Incomplete CDR3 DNA: TGTGCCAGCAGCTTCGGGACTGGGGCTCAAAACACCTTGTAC.